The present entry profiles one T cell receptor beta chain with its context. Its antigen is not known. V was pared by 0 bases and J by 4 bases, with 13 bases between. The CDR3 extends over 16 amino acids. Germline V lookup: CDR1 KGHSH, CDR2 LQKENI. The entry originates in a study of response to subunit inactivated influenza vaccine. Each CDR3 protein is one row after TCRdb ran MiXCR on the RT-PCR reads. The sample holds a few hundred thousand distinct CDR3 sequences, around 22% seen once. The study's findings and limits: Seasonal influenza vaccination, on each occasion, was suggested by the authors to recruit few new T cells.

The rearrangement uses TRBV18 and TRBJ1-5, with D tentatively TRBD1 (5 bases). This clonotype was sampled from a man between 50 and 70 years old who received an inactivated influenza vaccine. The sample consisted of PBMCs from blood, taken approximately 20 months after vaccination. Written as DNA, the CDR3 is TGTGCCAGCTCACCACCCTCCGGGGGAAGTAATCAGCCCCAGCATTTT. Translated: CASSPPSGGSNQPQHF.